This TCR beta chain was identified during a study of regulatory T cells in long-lasting Graves disease (dated by TCRdb to the early 2020s). Study-level background: Patients with newly diagnosed Graves' disease had been on antithyroid drugs for under 3 months. The study took place in China and was registered as a clinical trial. A total of roughly 35 samples underwent TCR sequencing: around 13 from persistent and some 20 from newly diagnosed Graves' disease patients. Persistent Graves' disease patients were compared with newly diagnosed Graves' disease patients by peripheral blood TCR sequencing and RNA sequencing.

In light of the paper, this sample's time point label describes: newly diagnosed GD, antithyroid drugs for less than 3 months. For both TCR sequencing and RNA sequencing, RNA was extracted from PBMCs in TRIzol. Graves' disease was diagnosed according to American Thyroid Association guidelines. The patients came from an endocrinology department in Xi'an, China. From each patient, approximately 9 milliliters of peripheral blood was collected into an EDTA anticoagulant tube. Ficoll Paque Plus density gradient separation was used to isolate PBMCs, and no further T cell sorting was done. An Agilent 2100 Bioanalyzer and agarose gel were used to assess RNA quality, and a NanoDrop 2000 was used to measure RNA concentration. Library construction relied on multiplex PCR. The sequencer listed for this sample is Illumina HiSeq 4000. CDR3 regions were amplified by Arm-PCR with iRepertoire HTBI primers to construct TCR beta libraries. Before sequencing, the PCR products underwent gel purification. As for the authors' bioinformatics: Across samples, fewer than 70 TRBV and 13 to 15 TRBJ segments were identified and used for gene usage analysis of CDR3 amino acid clonotypes. COPE and FqMerger were used to merge the filtered high-quality paired reads into contigs. BLAST was used to align contigs to the IMGT TRBV, TRBD and TRBJ reference genes, and CDR3 was defined following IMGT. Any clonotype with a frequency above 0.1% was counted as a highly expanded clone. Shannon entropy served as the measure of repertoire diversity, while the Gini coefficient captured V-J evenness. A clonotype found in more than one individual was treated as public. The raw public reads went through TCRdb reprocessing: fastp at Q25, MiXCR clone calling, in-frame beta chains kept. Merged by CDR3 protein, the rows form single entries marked with the most common genes and DNA. The V and J calls shown here were made by TCRdb, not taken from the authors' results. The sample records roughly 530,000 distinct CDR3 sequences, roughly 15% of which are singletons. Clones ranked in the top ten supply 25% of the sample.

In this sample, this clonotype turned up many times. It has no known antigen specificity. Base qualities are missing; no much larger clone stands one base away. For CDR1 and CDR2, the germline V gene lists MDHEN and SYDVKM. From V the trimming removes 8 bases and from J it removes 1 base, while the gene matches leave 5 bases of the junction unaccounted for. The CDR3, from cysteine to phenylalanine, totals 15 residues. Only CDR3 DNA remains: 45 bases, in frame from the first base. What the work shows at the level of the full study, not this receptor alone: A larger number of public clonotypes was shared among persistent patients (fewer than 3,000) than among newly diagnosed patients (around 970). Preferential use of TRBV28, TRBJ1-2 and TRBJ2-5 was observed in persistent disease, whereas TRBV20-1 and TRBJ2-1 were favored in newly diagnosed disease. Only the TCR beta chain was sequenced and analyzed. Because the primary lesion, thyroid tissue, could not be accessed, the study looked at peripheral blood alone. As a limitation, the authors acknowledged that the small sample size may reduce accuracy. Lower TCR Shannon entropy and fewer highly expanded clones were observed in persistent Graves' disease patients than in newly diagnosed patients, which suggested clonal expansion.

Separately, the same data were catalogued under a study of T cells in Graves' hyperthyroidism and ophthalmopathy. The second study reports: Stable Graves' hyperthyroidism was defined as the absence of progression to ophthalmopathy over 18 months of follow-up. Hyperthyroidism patients were newly diagnosed, with disease duration under 2 months, and aged 18 to 65 years. The study excluded patients with uncontrolled infections, other autoimmune diseases, pregnancy or lactation. Diagnoses were based on clinical symptoms, serum thyroxine and TRAb, thyroid ultrasound and orbital computed tomography. The first round of RT-PCR for the TCR CDR3 was performed with the HTBI primer set and the Qiagen OneStep RT-PCR kit. Most expanded thyroid clonotypes (frequency above 0.001) were also detected in blood, suggesting blood repertoires may reflect thyroid immune responses. In cross-validation, a model built on a 13 V-J signature told ophthalmopathy apart from stable hyperthyroidism with approximately 90% sensitivity and about 81% specificity, and in testing the same model reached 80%/75%. In validation, the model predicted progression to ophthalmopathy with around 71% sensitivity and approximately 72% specificity, a median of about 6.7 months before onset. A discovery cohort of around 100 patients, 43 with Graves' ophthalmopathy and over 55 with stable Graves' hyperthyroidism, was used to find distinguishing TCR V-J signatures. Prospective prediction of ophthalmopathy was tested in an independent validation cohort of 18 to 20 hyperthyroidism patients and 15 to 17 patients who later progressed to ophthalmopathy. The 100 discovery patients were divided at random into training and test sets in a 7:3 ratio. In more than 5 Graves' hyperthyroidism patients, the study also compared T-cell repertoires from thyroid tissue with T-cell repertoires from blood. Once sampling was done, hyperthyroidism patients were given methimazole at a starting dose of 30 mg daily, whereas ophthalmopathy patients were given high-dose intravenous methylprednisolone. Libraries were constructed in a second round of multiplex PCR, after which size selection and purification were performed. Libraries were sequenced paired-end with 100 bp reads on an Illumina HiSeq2000. Raw data were processed with SOAPnuke, discarding reads with adapters, uncalled bases, mean Phred below 15, or no exact constant-primer or identifier match. High-quality paired reads were merged using COPE v1.2.5, and each unique nucleotide sequence was defined as a clonotype. MiTCR v1.1 was used to align clonotypes to the IMGT TRBV, TRBD and TRBJ reference segments. The analysis included only V-J combinations with a frequency above 0.0001, which together covered approximately 99% of the repertoires. A TCS score was defined as the ratio of F50 (clonal expansion) to E x V (chaos), with BLOSUM62-based TCRdist applied between CDR3 peptides within each V-J. Welch's t-statistics and random forest reduced several hundred V-J features to 13, which were used in a naive Bayes classifier (R e1071). No statistical method was used to fix the sample size in advance, and group allocation was not hidden from the investigators. The paper describes TCR Vbeta CDR3 sequencing of some 130 peripheral blood samples, made up of some 40 ophthalmopathy patients, roughly 72 hyperthyroidism patients and 17 progressor patients.

The TCR comes from a woman aged 40-60 years with Graves disease. Donor details come from another sample of the same person, matched by shared clones. Here the chain combines TRBV28 and TRBJ1-5, with 10 junctional bases fitting TRBD1. The sequenced sample was peripheral blood mononuclear cells (PBMCs), obtained at new diagnosis, from a patient treated with antithyroid drugs. The CDR3 region reads CASRQGARSNQPQHF. The nucleotide sequence is TGTGCCAGCCGACAGGGGGCTAGGAGCAATCAGCCCCAGCATTTT.